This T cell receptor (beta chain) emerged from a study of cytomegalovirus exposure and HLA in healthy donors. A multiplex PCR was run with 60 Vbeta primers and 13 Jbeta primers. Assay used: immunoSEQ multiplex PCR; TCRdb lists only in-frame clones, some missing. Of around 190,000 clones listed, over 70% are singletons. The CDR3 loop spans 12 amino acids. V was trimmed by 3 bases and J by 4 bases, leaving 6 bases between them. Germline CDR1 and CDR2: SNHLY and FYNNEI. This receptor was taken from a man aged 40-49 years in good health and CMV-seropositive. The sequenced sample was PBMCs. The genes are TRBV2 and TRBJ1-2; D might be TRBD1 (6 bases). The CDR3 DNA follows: TGTGCCAGCAGTGACAGGGGCTATGGCTACACCTTC. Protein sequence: CASSDRGYGYTF.